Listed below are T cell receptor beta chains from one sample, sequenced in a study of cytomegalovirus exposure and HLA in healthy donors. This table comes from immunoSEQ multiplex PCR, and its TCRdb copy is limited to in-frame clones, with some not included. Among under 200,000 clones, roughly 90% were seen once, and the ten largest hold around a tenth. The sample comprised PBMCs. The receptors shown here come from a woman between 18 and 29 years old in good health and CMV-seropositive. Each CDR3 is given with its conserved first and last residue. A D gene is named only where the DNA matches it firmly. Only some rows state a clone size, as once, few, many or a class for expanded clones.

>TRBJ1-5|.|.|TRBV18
CASSASDNRNQPQHF
TGTGCCAGCTCAGCCTCGGACAATCGCAATCAGCCCCAGCATTTT
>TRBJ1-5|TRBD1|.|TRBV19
CALNRDRGRLWNQPQHF
TGTGCCCTCAACCGGGACAGGGGGCGTTTGTGGAATCAGCCCCAGCATTTT
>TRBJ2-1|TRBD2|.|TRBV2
CASSGTSGKGEQFF
TGTGCCAGCAGTGGTACTAGCGGGAAGGGTGAGCAGTTCTTC
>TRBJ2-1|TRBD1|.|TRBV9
CASSAGADRYNEQFF
TGTGCCAGCAGCGCCGGGGCGGACAGGTACAATGAGCAGTTCTTC
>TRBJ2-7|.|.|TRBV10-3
CAISDPDSGFIYEQYF
TGTGCCATCAGTGACCCCGATAGCGGATTTATCTACGAGCAGTACTTC
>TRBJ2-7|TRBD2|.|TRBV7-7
CASSLESGSNYEQYF
TGTGCTAGCAGCTTAGAAAGCGGGAGTAATTACGAGCAGTACTTC
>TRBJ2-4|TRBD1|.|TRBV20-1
CSTGTGGIQYF
TGCAGTACAGGGACAGGCGGCATTCAGTACTTC
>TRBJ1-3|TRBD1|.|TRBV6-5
CASSSTGAGNTIYF
TGTGCCAGCAGCTCGACAGGGGCGGGAAACACCATATATTTT
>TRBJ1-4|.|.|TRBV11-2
CASSVRTVALHEKLFF
TGTGCCAGCAGCGTGAGGACAGTAGCCCTACATGAAAAACTGTTTTTT
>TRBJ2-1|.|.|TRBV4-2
CASSHRETGNNEQFF
TGTGCCAGCAGCCACCGCGAAACAGGGAACAATGAGCAGTTCTTC
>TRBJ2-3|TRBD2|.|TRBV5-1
CASSLDREVLDTQYF
TGCGCCAGCAGCCTAGATCGGGAGGTCCTAGATACGCAGTATTTT
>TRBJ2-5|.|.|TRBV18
CASSPRPGQFKETQYF
TGTGCCAGCTCACCGAGGCCCGGACAGTTTAAAGAGACCCAGTACTTC
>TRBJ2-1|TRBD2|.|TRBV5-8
CASSLFSGAYNEQFF
TGTGCCAGCAGCTTGTTTAGCGGGGCCTACAATGAGCAGTTCTTC
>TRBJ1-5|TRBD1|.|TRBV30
CAWSVRDRNNQPQHF
TGTGCCTGGAGTGTCCGGGACAGGAACAATCAGCCCCAGCATTTT
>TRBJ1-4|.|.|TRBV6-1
CATAALRGLNEKLFF
TGTGCCACAGCAGCTCTCAGGGGTCTTAATGAAAAACTGTTTTTT
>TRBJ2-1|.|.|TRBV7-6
CASSVGGDNEQFF
TGTGCCAGCAGCGTAGGGGGAGACAATGAGCAGTTCTTC
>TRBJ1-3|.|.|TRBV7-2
CASRSGVRGNTIYF
TGTGCCAGCAGGTCAGGGGTGCGTGGAAACACCATATATTTT
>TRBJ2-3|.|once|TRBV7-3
CASSLTPGGTQYF
TGTGCCAGCAGCTTAACACCCGGAGGCACGCAGTATTTT
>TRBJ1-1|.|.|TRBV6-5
CASSYRWAAEDTEAFF
TGTGCCAGCAGTTATCGATGGGCGGCGGAGGACACTGAAGCTTTCTTT
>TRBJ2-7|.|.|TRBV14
CASSQSGYYEQYF
TGTGCCAGCAGCCAGTCGGGGTACTACGAGCAGTACTTC
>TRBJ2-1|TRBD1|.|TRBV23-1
CASSWTGGVRNEQFF
TGCGCCAGCAGCTGGACAGGGGGCGTCAGGAATGAGCAGTTCTTC
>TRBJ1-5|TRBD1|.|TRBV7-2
CASSTTGANQPQHF
TGTGCCAGCAGCACGACAGGGGCAAATCAGCCCCAGCATTTT
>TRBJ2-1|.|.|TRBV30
CACGTFGSYNEQFF
TGTGCCTGCGGGACTTTCGGTTCTTACAATGAGCAGTTCTTC
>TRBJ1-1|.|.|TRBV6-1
CASSLVNTEAFF
TGTGCCAGCAGTTTAGTTAACACTGAAGCTTTCTTT
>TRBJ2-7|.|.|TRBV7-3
CASSLSGGANDEQYF
TGTGCCAGCAGCTTATCGGGGGGCGCGAATGACGAGCAGTACTTC
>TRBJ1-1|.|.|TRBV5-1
CASSLSSGTEAFF
TGCGCCAGCAGCTTGTCGTCGGGCACTGAAGCTTTCTTT
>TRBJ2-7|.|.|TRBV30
CAWSVGGSSYEQYF
TGTGCCTGGAGTGTTGGGGGGAGCTCCTACGAGCAGTACTTC
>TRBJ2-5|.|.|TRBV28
CASRFALRETQYF
TGTGCCAGCCGTTTTGCCCTCCGGGAGACCCAGTACTTC
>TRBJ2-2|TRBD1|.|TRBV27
CASSSGQGYTGELFF
TGTGCCAGCAGTTCGGGACAGGGGTACACCGGGGAGCTGTTTTTT